The subject of this entry is one T cell receptor (beta chain). This clone's antigen is unknown. No much larger clonotype is one base removed from it; base qualities were not supplied. These data are taken from a study of blood T cells in healthy people across ages (dated by TCRdb to the mid-2010s). Broadly, across the study: In model experiments, template switching captured about one uniquely barcoded TCR beta cDNA molecule for every two T cells. Using deep sequencing normalized with unique cDNA molecular identifiers, the study measured how TCR beta repertoire diversity changes with age. Four age groups were formed from the donors: young (average around 15 years), middle-aged (around 40), aged (62) and long-lived (82). Donors of different ages were randomly distributed across sequencing lanes to avoid experimental bias. Using the same blood draw, the study looked at two additional independent replicas of 1 million unique cDNA reads for two donors, one aged 18 to 30 and the other aged 80 or older.

V gives up 4 bases and J gives up 8 bases, and the segment between their germline ends measures 12 bases. From cysteine to phenylalanine, the CDR3 is 13 amino acids long. Left in the record is the CDR3 DNA by itself, 39 bases read in frame from the first base. The germline V gene sets CDR1 to ENHRY and CDR2 to SYGVKD. The approximately 41 donors, aged about 6 to 100 years, were systemically healthy Caucasian individuals from Russia. Around 10 milliliters of peripheral blood were collected from each donor into EDTA-treated Vacutainer tubes. Ficoll-Paque density-gradient centrifugation was used to isolate PBMCs, with at least 6 million per sample. Total RNA, at least 6 micrograms per sample, was extracted from PBMCs with Trizol reagent. Naive CD45RAhigh/CD27high T cell percentages were measured by flow cytometry on a PBMC aliquot from every donor. The library was produced with 5' RACE. These reads were obtained on an Illumina HiSeq 2500. A second PCR of about 6 to 11 cycles was run with a J-beta primer mix and a sample-barcoded 5' primer. A unique molecular identifier was introduced onto each TCR beta cDNA molecule by a template-switch 5' adaptor carrying 12 random nucleotides. At least 2.5 million CDR3-containing paired-end reads were obtained from each sample. First-strand cDNA was synthesized from all RNA with the Mint cDNA synthesis kit, primed by a TRBC-specific oligonucleotide. Following uracil-DNA glycosylase treatment, all cDNA underwent a first 18-cycle PCR with the universal primers M1SS and BC2_uni_R. In the source study's methods: Normalization of each sample was performed by random selection of 1 million high-quality reads, each carrying a distinct molecular identifier. Instead of being binned into consensus sequences, reads that shared molecular identifiers were thrown out. MiTCR, run with a Q25 quality threshold and the strictest error-elimination algorithm, handled CDR3 identification, clonotype clustering and error correction. A nonparametric unseen species model using Euler transformation provided a lower-bound estimate of total TCR beta diversity. TCRdb ran its own pipeline on the public reads, namely fastp trimming at Q25 and MiXCR clone calling, and kept in-frame beta chains. Every distinct CDR3 protein forms one entry, paired with its most common genes and DNA. These V and J calls originate from TCRdb's pipeline instead of the authors' own analysis. The sample has approximately 600,000 distinct CDR3 sequences on record, 58% of them singletons. The biggest ten clones account for approximately 37% of the sample.

What the study reported, not specific to this receptor: The CMV infection status of donors was not known, potentially confounding age-related changes in expanded clonotypes. Compared with the aged group, the long-lived group had more naive CD4+ T cells, fewer expanded clones and increased TCR diversity, a pattern suggesting age selection. Estimates of total diversity based on one million sequenced T cells were considered lower bounds and underestimates. Conclusive comparison of naive and antigen-experienced compartments was prevented by the profiling of bulk unsorted PBMCs. Observed TCR beta diversity per million T cells fell roughly linearly with age, and a significant reduction was already apparent by age around 44. A strong correlation was found between observed TCR beta diversity and the percentage of naive T cells measured by flow cytometry.

This clonotype was sampled from a man aged 60 to 69 in good health. Sequenced material: blood. The sequence is built from TRBV10-3 and TRBJ2-1; the D gene is unclear. The CDR3 protein is CAISGLGWDEQFF. The DNA sequence is TGTGCCATCAGTGGCCTGGGGTGGGATGAGCAGTTCTTC.